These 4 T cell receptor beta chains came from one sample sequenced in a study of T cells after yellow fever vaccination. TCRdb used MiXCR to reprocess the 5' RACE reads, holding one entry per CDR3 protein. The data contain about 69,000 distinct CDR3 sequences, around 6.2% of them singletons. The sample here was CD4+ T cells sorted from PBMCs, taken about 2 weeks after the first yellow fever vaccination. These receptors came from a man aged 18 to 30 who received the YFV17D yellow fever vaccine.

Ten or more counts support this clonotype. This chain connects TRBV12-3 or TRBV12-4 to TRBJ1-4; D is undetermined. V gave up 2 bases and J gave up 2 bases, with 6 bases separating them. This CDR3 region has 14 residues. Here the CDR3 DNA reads TGTGCCAGCAGTTTATCGAGGACTAATGAAAAACTGTTTTTT. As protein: CASSLSRTNEKLFF.

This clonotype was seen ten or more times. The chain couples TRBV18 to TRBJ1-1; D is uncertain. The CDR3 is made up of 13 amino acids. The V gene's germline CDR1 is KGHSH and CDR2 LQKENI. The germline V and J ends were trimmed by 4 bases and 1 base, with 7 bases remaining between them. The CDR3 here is CASSRARNTEAFF. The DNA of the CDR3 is TGTGCCAGCTCACGGGCTAGGAACACTGAAGCTTTCTTT. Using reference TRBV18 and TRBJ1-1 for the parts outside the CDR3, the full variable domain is NAGVMQNPRHLVRRRGQEARLRCSPMKGHSHVYWYRQLPEEGLKFMVYLQKENIIDESGMPKERFSAEFPKEGPSILRIQQVVRGDSAAYFCASSRARNTEAFFGQGTRLTVV.

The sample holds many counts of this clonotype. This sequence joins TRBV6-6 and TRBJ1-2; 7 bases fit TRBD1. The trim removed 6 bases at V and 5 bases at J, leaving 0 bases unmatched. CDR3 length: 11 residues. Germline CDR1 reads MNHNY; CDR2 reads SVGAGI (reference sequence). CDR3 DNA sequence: TGTGCCAGCAGACAGGGGTATGGCTACACCTTC. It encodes CASRQGYGYTF.

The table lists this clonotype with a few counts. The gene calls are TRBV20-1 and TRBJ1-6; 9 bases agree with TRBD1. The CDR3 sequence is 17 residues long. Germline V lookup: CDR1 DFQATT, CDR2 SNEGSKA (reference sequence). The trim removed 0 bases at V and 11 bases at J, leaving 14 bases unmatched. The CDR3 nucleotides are TGCAGTGCTAGAGATCAGACAGGGGGGGTTGAGTGGACACCCCTCCACTTT. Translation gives CSARDQTGGVEWTPLHF.